The next 27 T cell receptor beta chains were all read from a single sample in a study of beta chain features in type 1 diabetes. The authors reverse transcribed all of the isolated RNA, so sequencing captured expressed TCRB transcripts. Clones were sequenced by immunoSEQ multiplex PCR, and TCRdb holds only the in-frame ones, with some missing. The sample contains 130,000 to 150,000 clones, 9.2% of which appear only once. Sequencing was done on a sample of central memory CD4+ T cells from blood. These receptors all stem from a young man in good health.

This clone occurred a few times. The V gene is TRBV7-2, the J gene TRBJ1-1; D is unresolved. The CDR3 is 15 residues long. The germline gives CDR1 SGHTA, CDR2 FQGNSA. The germline V and J ends were trimmed by 3 bases and 0 bases, with 11 bases remaining between them. CDR3 residues: CASSLAIAMNTEAFF. In DNA form, the CDR3 reads TGTGCCAGCAGCTTGGCCATCGCCATGAACACTGAAGCTTTCTTT. The full variable domain, rest sourced from reference TRBV7-2 and TRBJ1-1, is GAGVSQSPSNKVTEKGKDVELRCDPISGHTALYWYRQSLGQGLEFLIYFQGNSAPDKSGLPSDRFSAERTGGSVSTLTIQRTQQEDSAVYLCASSLAIAMNTEAFFGQGTRLTVV.

CDR3 amino acids: CASSQDAVQRGGVRTDTQYF. CDR3 nucleotide sequence: TGTGCCAGCAGCCAAGATGCGGTCCAGCGGGGGGGAGTTCGCACAGATACGCAGTATTTT. This sequence joins TRBV4-2 and TRBJ2-3; 10 bases map to TRBD2. V shed 0 bases and J 1 base; nucleotides not matched to a gene: 13. Germline V gives CDR1 LGHNA, CDR2 YNFKEQ. The CDR3 is 20 amino acids.

Here the CDR3 DNA reads TGTGCCAGCAGCCTCCGGACAGCTCAAGAGACCCAGTACTTC. It specifies CASSLRTAQETQYF. The chain combines TRBV2 with TRBJ2-5; perhaps TRBD1 as D (6 bases). The CDR3 is 14 residues long. Trimming took off 6 bases at V and 2 bases at J, with 13 bases between the two ends. The germline V gene has CDR1 SNHLY and CDR2 FYNNEI.

The chain has TRBV27 and TRBJ1-5, with D possibly TRBD1 on 6 matching bases. Trimming took 5 bases from V and 7 from J, leaving 9 bases between them. The CDR3 length is 12 residues. Germline V lookup: CDR1 MNHEY, CDR2 SMNVEV (reference sequence). The CDR3 nucleotides read TGTGCCAGCAGTACAGGGCACCAGCCCCAGCATTTT. It translates to CASSTGHQPQHF.

The chain is built from TRBV10-3 and TRBJ2-1; TRBD1 agrees at 9 bases. Germline loops: CDR1 ENHRY, CDR2 SYGVKD. Trimming cost V 10 bases and J 10 bases; bases outside gene matches: 5. The CDR3 loop spans 11 amino acids. The CDR3 spells CATQGAQEQFF. Written as DNA, the CDR3 is TGTGCCACACAGGGGGCTCAGGAGCAGTTCTTC.

With regard to this clone: This sample also contains other DNA sequences that code for the same CDR3. The V gene is TRBV4-1, the J gene TRBJ2-7; 10 bases line up with TRBD1. CDR3 size: 15 residues. V lost 0 bases, J lost 3 bases, and 2 bases stayed unmatched. Germline assignment: CDR1 MGHRA and CDR2 YSYEKL. The DNA for the CDR3 is TGCGCCAGCAGCCAAGACGGGACAGGGGTCTACGAGCAGTACTTC. Its protein is CASSQDGTGVYEQYF.

This clone was seen a few times. The chain uses TRBV2 and TRBJ2-5; TRBD2 is a possible D gene (5 bases). The CDR3 contains 12 residues. Trimming pared 7 bases from V and 10 bases from J, leaving 16 bases between. In germline, CDR1 is SNHLY, CDR2 FYNNEI. CDR3 residues: CASMRAQAGQYF. Here the CDR3 DNA reads TGTGCCAGCATGAGGGCCCAGGCGGGCCAGTACTTC.

The rearrangement links TRBV18 to TRBJ2-1; 14 bases match TRBD2. The ends lost 4 bases at V and 8 bases at J; junction bases unmatched: 10. The CDR3 loop spans 17 amino acids. CDR1 KGHSH and CDR2 LQKENI come from the germline V gene. The CDR3 bases are TGTGCCAGCTCACTACGAAGACTAGCGGGGGGGAGGGATGAGCAGTTCTTC. This translates into CASSLRRLAGGRDEQFF. The complete variable domain, with remaining parts taken from reference TRBV18 and TRBJ2-1, reads NAGVMQNPRHLVRRRGQEARLRCSPMKGHSHVYWYRQLPEEGLKFMVYLQKENIIDESGMPKERFSAEFPKEGPSILRIQQVVRGDSAAYFCASSLRRLAGGRDEQFFGPGTRLTVL.

This clone was seen a few times. The V call is TRBV6-5, the J call TRBJ1-4; D may be TRBD1 (6 bases). Trimming took off 5 bases at V and 8 bases at J, with 15 bases between the two ends. Germline CDR1 MNHEY, CDR2 SVGAGI. This CDR3 is 14 amino acids long. CDR3 bases: TGTGCCAGCAGTCGCCGGGACACCACCGAAAAACTGTTTTTT. Translation gives CASSRRDTTEKLFF.

The rearrangement joins TRBV7-2 to TRBJ1-3; D is ambiguous. The CDR3 sequence is 17 residues long. Germline loops: CDR1 SGHTA, CDR2 FQGNSA. The V end lost 4 bases, the J end lost 0 bases, and 16 bases lay between the germline ends. The CDR3 is CASSYHSISPSGNTIYF. CDR3 in DNA: TGTGCCAGCAGCTACCACAGTATTTCCCCCTCTGGAAACACCATATATTTT.

The V call is TRBV5-4, the J call TRBJ2-5; D may be TRBD1 (5 bases). Trimming left V 2 bases short and J 0 bases short, with 8 bases between. There are 14 residues in the CDR3. Germline V CDR1 and CDR2: SGHNT, YYREEE (reference sequence). CDR3 coding DNA: TGTGCCAGCAGCTTAAACAGGAACCAAGAGACCCAGTACTTC. It encodes CASSLNRNQETQYF.

In its sample, this clone was seen a few times. The rearrangement uses TRBV7-3 and TRBJ2-5, with TRBD2 matching over 8 bases. CDR1 is SGHTA and CDR2 is FQGTGA in the germline V gene. Trimming took 3 bases from V and 3 from J; bases not matched to a gene: 6. This CDR3 comprises 15 residues. DNA for the CDR3: TGTGCCAGCAGCTTCCAGGGTAGCGGGGAAGAGACCCAGTACTTC. Translated: CASSFQGSGEETQYF.

A few counts support this clone. The rearrangement joins TRBV5-1 to TRBJ2-1, with 10 bases matching TRBD2. With V trimmed by 5 bases and J by 6 bases, 11 bases remained unmatched. This CDR3 contains 16 residues. Germline loops: CDR1 SGHRS, CDR2 YFSETQ. The CDR3 DNA is TGCGCCAGCAGTAAGAGCGGGGGGGCGCTCGGCAATGAGCAGTTCTTC. It encodes CASSKSGGALGNEQFF.

This clone has more than one count but fewer than ten. The chain joins TRBV28 to TRBJ2-5, with D perhaps TRBD1 (6 bases). The CDR3 loop spans 13 amino acids. V lost 5 bases to trimming and J lost 4 bases, with 11 bases between them. The germline V gene encodes CDR1 MDHEN and CDR2 SYDVKM. The CDR3 DNA is TGTGCCAGCAGTAACAGGGCCCGAGAGACCCAGTACTTC. Translating gives CASSNRARETQYF. The variable domain in full, with the rest retrieved from reference TRBV28 and TRBJ2-5, is DVKVTQSSRYLVKRTGEKVFLECVQDMDHENMFWYRQDPGLGLRLIYFSYDVKMKEKGDIPEGYSVSREKKERFSLILESASTNQTSMYLCASSNRARETQYFGPGTRLLVL.

This clone was recorded a few times. The chain recombines TRBV5-1 with TRBJ1-1, with D uncertain. Trimming took 2 bases from V and 6 from J, leaving 14 bases between them. The CDR3 contains 14 residues. Germline values: CDR1 SGHRS, CDR2 YFSETQ. CDR3 nucleotide sequence: TGCGCCAGCAGCTTCGCCGGGTCCCCAGCTGAAGCTTTCTTT. Translation gives CASSFAGSPAEAFF.

This clone was seen more than once but under ten times. The chain joins TRBV10-2 to TRBJ1-5; D is unresolved. The germline gives CDR1 WSHSY, CDR2 SAAADI. The V end was cut by 7 bases, the J end by 0 bases, with 10 bases between. The CDR3 length is 14 residues. The CDR3 region has the DNA TGCGCCAGCACTGGCAGTAATAGCAATCAGCCCCAGCATTTT. This codes for CASTGSNSNQPQHF.

Only a few counts were recorded for this clone. The chain couples TRBV18 to TRBJ2-5; 12 bases are shared with TRBD2. The J call may be incorrect, as the DNA end agrees better with TRBJ2-7. Per germline, CDR1 KGHSH and CDR2 LQKENI. The CDR3 extends over 15 amino acids. CDR3: CASSHSSGGVDEQYF. The CDR3 nucleotides read TGTGCCAGCTCGCACTCTAGCGGGGGGGTCGACGAGCAGTACTTC.

This clone occurred a few times. This chain connects TRBV2 to TRBJ2-2; the match to TRBD1 covers 11 bases. CDR3 length: 15 residues. V trimming: 6 bases; J trimming: 7 bases; junction bases outside the gene matches: 7. Germline loops: CDR1 SNHLY, CDR2 FYNNEI. CDR3 nucleotide sequence: TGTGCCAGCAGCGTCGGACAGGGGGCCGTCGGGGAGCTGTTTTTT. It is translated as CASSVGQGAVGELFF.

This chain joins TRBV4-1 and TRBJ2-7, with 9 bases identical to TRBD1. V was clipped by 2 bases and J by 1 base; unmatched bases: 6. The CDR3 sequence is 16 residues long. The germline V gene encodes CDR1 MGHRA and CDR2 YSYEKL. The CDR3 spells CASSQRDRDMSYEQYF. In DNA, the CDR3 is TGCGCCAGCAGCCAACGGGACAGGGATATGTCCTACGAGCAGTACTTC.

The chain links TRBV18 to TRBJ2-2; possibly TRBD1 for D (5 bases). Trimming took 0 bases from V and 6 from J, leaving 11 bases between them. The CDR3 runs to 15 residues. CDR1 and CDR2 from the germline V gene are KGHSH and LQKENI. This CDR3 reads CASSPPSGKAGELFF. The CDR3 DNA reads as TGTGCCAGCTCACCACCGTCAGGGAAGGCCGGGGAGCTGTTTTTT.

In its sample, this clone was seen a few times. This chain links TRBV28 with TRBJ1-4, with no clear D. V lost 5 bases, J lost 9 bases, and 16 bases lay in between. Looked up from germline, CDR1 is MDHEN and CDR2 is SYDVKM. The CDR3 spans 14 residues. CDR3 region: CASSLIGVRKKLFF. The CDR3, as DNA: TGTGCCAGCAGTCTGATCGGGGTTAGGAAAAAACTGTTTTTT. Together with reference TRBV28 and TRBJ1-4, the CDR3 gives the full variable domain: DVKVTQSSRYLVKRTGEKVFLECVQDMDHENMFWYRQDPGLGLRLIYFSYDVKMKEKGDIPEGYSVSREKKERFSLILESASTNQTSMYLCASSLIGVRKKLFFGSGTQLSVL.

The chain employs TRBV5-1 and TRBJ1-6; weak D call: TRBD1 (5 bases). Trimming shortened V by 1 base and J by 8 bases, and 13 bases separated the two germline ends. Germline V lookup: CDR1 SGHRS, CDR2 YFSETQ. The CDR3 has 15 amino acids. Here the CDR3 reads CASSLFGGLDSPLHF. The CDR3 region has the DNA TGCGCCAGCAGCTTGTTCGGGGGTCTCGATTCACCCCTCCACTTT. Full variable domain (missing parts from reference TRBV5-1 and TRBJ1-6): KAGVTQTPRYLIKTRGQQVTLSCSPISGHRSVSWYQQTPGQGLQFLFEYFSETQRNKGNFPGRFSGRQFSNSRSEMNVSTLELGDSALYLCASSLFGGLDSPLHFGNGTRLTVT.

The chain employs TRBV7-2 and TRBJ2-4, with TRBD1 identical over 8 bases. This CDR3 has 16 residues. Trimming took 1 base from V and 8 from J; bases not matched to a gene: 10. In germline, CDR1 is SGHTA, CDR2 FQGNSA. CDR3 region: CASSLGWAGGMDIQYF. The DNA for the CDR3 is TGTGCCAGCAGCTTAGGTTGGGCAGGGGGCATGGACATTCAGTACTTC.

The sample holds a few counts of this clone. V gene TRBV9 combines with J gene TRBJ1-6, with D possibly matching TRBD1 (5 bases). In germline, CDR1 is SGDLS, CDR2 YYNGEE. The ends were cut back, 3 bases at V and 7 bases at J, with 11 bases in the middle. There are 14 residues in the CDR3. The CDR3 region has the DNA TGTGCCAGCAGCGCGGAGGGGACGAATTCACCCCTCCACTTT. Translating it yields CASSAEGTNSPLHF.

This clone occurred a few times. The V gene is TRBV29-1, the J gene TRBJ1-1, with 9 nucleotides matching TRBD1. Germline-derived CDR1 and CDR2 are SQVTM and ANQGSEA. V dropped 5 bases and J dropped 4; count of bases not matched to a gene: 2. The CDR3 has 12 amino acids. Here the CDR3 DNA reads TGCAGCGTTTCGACAGGGGGCACTGAAGCTTTCTTT. As protein: CSVSTGGTEAFF.

This clone showed up many times. This chain joins TRBV30 and TRBJ1-1; TRBD1 might be the D (6 bases). CDR3 length: 13 residues. From germline, CDR1 is GTSNPN and CDR2 SVGIG (reference sequence). V was trimmed by 0 bases and J by 3 bases, leaving 8 bases between them. This CDR3 reads CAWSVQGYTEAFF. In nucleotides, the CDR3 is TGTGCCTGGAGTGTACAGGGATACACTGAAGCTTTCTTT.

The rearrangement uses TRBV4-2 and TRBJ2-5; possibly TRBD1 for D (6 bases). Trimming took 4 bases from V and 1 from J, leaving 13 bases between them. The CDR3 is made up of 15 amino acids. Germline assignment: CDR1 LGHNA and CDR2 YNFKEQ. For the CDR3, the DNA is TGTGCCAGCAGCCCTACAGGGTCCATCCAAGAGACCCAGTACTTC. Its protein is CASSPTGSIQETQYF.